This T cell receptor (beta chain) emerged from a study of shared clonotypes between healthy human individuals (dated by TCRdb to about 2020). About the investigation overall: Three men and a couple of women, aged 18 to 49 years, made up the cohort. For each donor, CD4 naive and CD4 memory were each given three plates, CD8 naive was given two plates, and CD8 memory was given one plate. The study deeply sequenced blood TCR repertoires of five healthy adults to estimate repertoire size and the extent of clonotype sharing between individuals. Different laboratories and diverse techniques were used to prepare libraries and sequence TCR repertoires, to increase sequencing depth and limit assay-specific biases. Leukapheresis yielded between about 0.9 and 8.9 billion PBMCs per donor. What the authors observed across the whole study: Based on pairwise subsampling, the degree of clonotype sharing among donors was expected to be affected by sequencing depth. Compared with non-shared clonotypes, the clonotypes found in all four sorted-subset donors had higher generation probabilities. Incomplete sequencing was indicated by rarefaction of sorted-subset datasets, despite the large sequencing depth. Estimated clonotype richness was generally larger for naive than for memory subsets. The small number of donors limited the genetic and exposure-history diversity represented. Sharing across a handful of donors was observed for roughly 5% of naive CD4, less than 4% of naive CD8, about 2.5% of memory CD4, and over 0.3% of memory CD8 clonotypes. Sampling was limited to blood, and TCR repertoires in tissue likely differ from TCR repertoires in blood.

CD8 naive samples were obtained by positive selection for CCR7 among CD45RO-negative cells, yielding a CD45RA+CCR7+ population from which TemRA cells were excluded. Healthy HIV-negative adults with no recently reported acute infections or vaccinations were included as donors. Only Caucasian adults living in Nashville, Tennessee, USA were represented among the donors. After blood collection by leukapheresis, PBMCs were isolated using Ficoll-Histopaque density gradient centrifugation and then cryopreserved in the vapor phase of liquid nitrogen. Analytical flow cytometry was used to check the purity and quantity of each magnetically sorted T cell population. Each sorted fraction had its genomic DNA isolated and then quantified by UV absorbance on a Nanodrop 2000c. In the case of this clone: The antigen this receptor binds is unknown. One base away there is no much larger clone; base qualities are not given.

Using the deep immunoSEQ assay, TCR CDR3 regions were amplified from genomic DNA by multiplex PCR. For each cell subset, the extracted genomic DNA was distributed evenly across all wells of several immunoSEQ 96-well plates, and each plate served as one replicate. Each replicate PCR for sorted subsets received about 0.2 ug genomic DNA, equal to some 32,000 T cell genomes. Purified libraries were measured with a Qubit 3.0 fluorometer, size-checked on a Bioanalyzer 2100, and measured again with the KAPA Library Quantification kit. A separate single-read 150-cycle Illumina NextSeq 550 flow cell was used to sequence each immunoSEQ 96-well plate. The published analysis was carried out like this. Because the immunoSEQ output included only junctional sequences and no quality scores, the filtering could not be the same as the filtering used for full-length reads. To assign V/J genes and CDR3, sequences were annotated using PyIR, a Python wrapper for IgBLAST v1.9, with IMGT germline references. Reads were removed for weak V/J assignments (E-value above 1e-6), missing CDR3, stop codons, out-of-frame junctions, or ambiguous translated residues. V3J clonotypes were defined as sequences sharing the same inferred V gene, J gene, and CDR3 amino acid sequence. To compute the percentage overlap between repertoires, the number of shared unique clonotypes was divided by the size of the smaller repertoire. Richness of each repertoire was evaluated using RTK rarefaction, the Chao1 estimator, and Recon v2.1 estimates of unobserved clonotypes. For all TCRbeta clonotypes obtained by the gDNA method from several donors, generation probabilities were computed with OLGA. In TCRdb, the immuneACCESS table is reduced to in-frame sequences with V and J assigned. These tables do not hold every clone; where another copy was compared, an unresolved V gene accounts for under half, and the others remain unexplained. The DNA gave D and trimming, while V, J and clone size come from that table. Recorded for this sample are 2 million to 2.5 million clones; around 93% of them occurred a single time. The biggest ten clones account for around 1.7% of the sample.

CDR1 and CDR2 were assigned from the germline V gene (reference sequence) as MNHEY and SMNVEV. Its CDR3 holds 15 amino acids, cysteine through phenylalanine. The only DNA kept is the CDR3, 45 bases in frame from the first base. V drops 5 bases and J drops 0 bases, leaving 14 bases in between. The source material was naive CD8+ T cells from PBMCs. The intended sense of this specimen's cell subset or site label: CD45RA+CCR7+. This TCR derives from a man between 18 and 35 years old in good health. Some clones in this sample may be carry-over from other donors' samples. The rearranged segments are TRBV27 and TRBJ2-7; TRBD1 is possibly the D segment (6 matching bases). The CDR3 has the sequence CASSPRQVYSYEQYF. The nucleotide sequence reads as follows: TGTGCCAGCAGTCCCCGACAGGTCTACTCCTACGAGCAGTACTTC.